The entry that follows covers one TCR beta chain sequence. The sample belongs to a study of blood T cell repertoires in COVID-19. Study at large: PBMCs, B-cell-depleted T cells, or T cells provided the cDNA or gDNA that made up the material.

In the source study's methods: Amplification of reference gene primers was used by the study to estimate nucleated cell counts. Only in-frame clones appear in the TCRdb table, and some are missing; sequencing was by immunoSEQ multiplex PCR. V, J and clone size derive from that table, while D and trimming were established from the DNA sequence. The repertoire includes tens of thousands of clones, 88% of them detected once, and over 3.5% sits in the top ten. With 6 bases removed from V and 0 bases from J, the gap between germline ends came to 10 bases. CDR1 and CDR2 from the germline V gene are MRHNA and SNTAGT. This CDR3 region has 14 residues.

Sample: peripheral blood. The clonotype comes from a human donor in a cohort sampled during active COVID-19. The rearrangement joins TRBV6-4 to TRBJ2-3; D remains ambiguous. The CDR3 nucleotides are TGTGCCAGCAGCTTAGATTGGAGCACAGATACGCAGTATTTT. Translating it yields CASSLDWSTDTQYF.